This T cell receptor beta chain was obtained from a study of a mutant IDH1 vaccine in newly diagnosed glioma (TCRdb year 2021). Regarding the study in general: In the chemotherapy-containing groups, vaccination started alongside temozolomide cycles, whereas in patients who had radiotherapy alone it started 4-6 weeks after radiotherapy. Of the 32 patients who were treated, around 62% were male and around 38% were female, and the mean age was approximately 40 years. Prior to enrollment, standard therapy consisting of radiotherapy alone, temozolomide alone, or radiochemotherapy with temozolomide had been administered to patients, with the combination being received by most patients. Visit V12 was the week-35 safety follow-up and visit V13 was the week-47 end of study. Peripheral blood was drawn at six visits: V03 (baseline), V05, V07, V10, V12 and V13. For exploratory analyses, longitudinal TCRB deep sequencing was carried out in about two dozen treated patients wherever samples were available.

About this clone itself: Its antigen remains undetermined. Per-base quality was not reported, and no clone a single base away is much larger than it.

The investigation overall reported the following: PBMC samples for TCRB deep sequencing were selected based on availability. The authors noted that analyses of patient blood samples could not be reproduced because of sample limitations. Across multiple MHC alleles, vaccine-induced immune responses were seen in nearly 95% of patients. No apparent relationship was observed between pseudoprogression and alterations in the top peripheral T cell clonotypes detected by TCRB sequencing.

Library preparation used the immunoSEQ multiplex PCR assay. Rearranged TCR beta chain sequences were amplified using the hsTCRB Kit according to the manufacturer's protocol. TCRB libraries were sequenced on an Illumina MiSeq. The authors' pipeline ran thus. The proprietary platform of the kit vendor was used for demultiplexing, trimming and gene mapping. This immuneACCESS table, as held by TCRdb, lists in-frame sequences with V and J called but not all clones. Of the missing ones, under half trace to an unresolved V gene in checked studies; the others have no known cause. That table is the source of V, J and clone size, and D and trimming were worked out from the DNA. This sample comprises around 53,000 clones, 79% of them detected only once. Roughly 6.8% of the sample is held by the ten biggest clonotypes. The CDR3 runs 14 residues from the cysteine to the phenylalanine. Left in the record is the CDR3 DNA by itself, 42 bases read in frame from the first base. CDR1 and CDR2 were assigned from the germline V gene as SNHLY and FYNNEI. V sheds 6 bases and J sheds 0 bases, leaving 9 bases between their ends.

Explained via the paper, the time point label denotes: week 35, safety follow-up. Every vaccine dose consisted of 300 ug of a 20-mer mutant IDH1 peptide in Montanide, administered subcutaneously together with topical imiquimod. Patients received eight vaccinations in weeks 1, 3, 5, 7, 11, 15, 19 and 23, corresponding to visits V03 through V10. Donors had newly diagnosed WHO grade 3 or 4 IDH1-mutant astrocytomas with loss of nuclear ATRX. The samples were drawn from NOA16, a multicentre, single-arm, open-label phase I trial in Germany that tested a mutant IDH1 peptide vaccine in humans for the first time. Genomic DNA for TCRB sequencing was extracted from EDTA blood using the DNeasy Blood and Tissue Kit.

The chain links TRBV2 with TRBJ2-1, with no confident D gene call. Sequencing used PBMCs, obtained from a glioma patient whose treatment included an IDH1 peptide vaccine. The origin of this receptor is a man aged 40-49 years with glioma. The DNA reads TGTGCCAGCAGGACGGGTAGCTCCTACAATGAGCAGTTCTTC. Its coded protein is CASRTGSSYNEQFF.